What follows are 18 T cell receptor beta chains derived from one specimen sequenced in a study of cytomegalovirus exposure and HLA in healthy donors. PCR employed 60 Vbeta and 13 Jbeta primers. Assay used: immunoSEQ multiplex PCR; TCRdb lists only in-frame clones, some missing. Of 150,000 to 200,000 clones in the sample, about 73% are singletons; the top ten hold approximately 3.1%. Sequenced input: PBMCs. The receptor set was obtained from a middle-aged woman in good health and CMV-seronegative.

This clone was seen a single time. The CDR3, as DNA: TGCGCCAGCAGCTGGGGACAGAGCTATGGCTACACCTTC. It codes for CASSWGQSYGYTF. J is TRBJ1-2 and V is TRBV5-1; TRBD1 matches at 7 bases. The CDR3 sequence is 13 residues long. CDR1 is SGHRS, CDR2 YFSETQ, per germline. Trimming at V came to 3 bases and at J to 4 bases, leaving 3 bases not matched to a gene.

The chain combines TRBV5-8 with TRBJ2-7; D might be TRBD2 (6 bases). There are 15 residues in the CDR3. V was shortened by 6 bases and J by 1 base, with 17 bases between the two germline ends. Germline V gene sequence: CDR1 SGHTS, CDR2 YDEGEE. CDR3 DNA: TGTGCCAGCAACTTCGGTGGTGGAGGGTCCTACGAGCAGTACTTC. Its protein product is CASNFGGGGSYEQYF.

V usage is TRBV10-1 and J usage is TRBJ2-7, with D maybe TRBD1 (6 bases). V was pared by 6 bases and J by 3 bases, with 9 bases between. This CDR3 is 12 amino acids long. Germline CDR1 and CDR2: WNHNN and SYGVQD (reference sequence). CDR3 protein: CASSKDSYEQYF. The CDR3 nucleotides read TGCGCCAGCAGCAAGGACAGCTACGAGCAGTACTTC.

This chain links TRBV7-7 with TRBJ2-1; 9 bases map to TRBD2. V was pared by 5 bases and J by 0 bases, with 8 bases of the junction left unmatched. The V gene's germline CDR1 is SSHAT and CDR2 FNYEAQ (reference sequence). The CDR3 runs 17 residues. For the CDR3, the DNA is TGTGCCAGCAGCCCGATATATAGCGGGAGCTCCTACAATGAGCAGTTCTTC. It specifies CASSPIYSGSSYNEQFF. Full variable domain (missing parts from reference TRBV7-7 and TRBJ2-1): GAGVSQSPRYKVTKRGQDVTLRCDPISSHATLYWYQQALGQGPEFLTYFNYEAQPDKSGLPSDRFSAERPEGSISTLTIQRTEQRDSAMYRCASSPIYSGSSYNEQFFGPGTRLTVL.

The chain employs TRBV18 and TRBJ2-1; 8 nucleotides agree with TRBD2. CDR3 length: 15 amino acids. Germline loops: CDR1 KGHSH, CDR2 LQKENI. With V trimmed by 1 base and J by 8 bases, 7 bases remained unmatched. The DNA for the CDR3 is TGTGCCAGCTCACCACTGGCGGGGGGCAGGGATGAGCAGTTCTTC. The encoded protein is CASSPLAGGRDEQFF.

The CDR3 nucleotides read TGTGCCAGTAGTATTGTACAGAATAATTCACCCCTCCACTTT. Translated: CASSIVQNNSPLHF. The chain joins TRBV19 to TRBJ1-6; D gene uncertain. The CDR3 has 14 amino acids. Trimming shortened V by 3 bases and J by 5 bases, and 8 bases separated the two germline ends. The V gene's germline CDR1 is LNHDA and CDR2 SQIVND (reference sequence).

This chain connects TRBV5-1 to TRBJ2-5; perhaps TRBD1 as D (6 bases). The germline V gene has CDR1 SGHRS and CDR2 YFSETQ. The V and J ends lost 3 bases and 4 bases respectively, with 10 bases between them. The CDR3 runs to 13 residues. This CDR3 is CASSWDIAETQYF. The CDR3 nucleotides read TGCGCCAGCAGCTGGGACATCGCAGAGACCCAGTACTTC.

CDR3 coding DNA: TGTGCCAGCAGCCGGCCGGGACAGGGAGGCACAGATACGCAGTATTTT. Translating gives CASSRPGQGGTDTQYF. V usage is TRBV7-9 and J usage is TRBJ2-3; 9 bases map to TRBD1. There are 16 residues in the CDR3. V trimming: 5 bases; J trimming: 1 base; junction bases outside the gene matches: 7. Germline V gene sequence: CDR1 SEHNR, CDR2 FQNEAQ (reference sequence).

About this clone: The junction departs from the called germline gene at one end, perhaps through a read error. The V and J genes are TRBV11-3 and TRBJ1-2, with 9 bases lining up with TRBD1. CDR3 length equals 12 residues. From germline, CDR1 is SGHNT and CDR2 YENEEA. CDR3 sequence reads: CASSFTGQGLNF. CDR3 DNA: TGTGCCAGCAGCTTTACGGGACAGGGCCTCAACTTC. Filled out from reference TRBV11-3 and TRBJ1-2, the complete variable domain reads EAGVVQSPRYKIIEKKQPVAFWCNPISGHNTLYWYLQNLGQGPELLIRYENEEAVDDSQLPKDRFSAERLKGVDSTLKIQPAELGDSAVYLCASSFTGQGLNFGSGTRLTVV.

The chain couples TRBV6-5 to TRBJ2-1, with 10 bases identical to TRBD1. Losses at the gene ends were 6 bases for V and 9 bases for J; bases not matched to a gene: 5. CDR3 length: 13 amino acids. CDR1 and CDR2 (germline): MNHEY, SVGAGI. The CDR3 loop is CASRPDRGSEQFF. The CDR3 nucleotides read TGTGCCAGCAGACCGGACAGGGGGAGTGAGCAGTTCTTC.

J is TRBJ2-1 and V is TRBV5-1, with TRBD2 matching over 10 bases. Per germline, CDR1 SGHRS and CDR2 YFSETQ. Trimming cost V 2 bases and J 1 base; bases outside gene matches: 9. The CDR3 loop spans 18 amino acids. The CDR3 DNA is TGCGCCAGCAGCTTACCACAGACTAGCGGGCGATCCTACAATGAGCAGTTCTTC. This gives the protein CASSLPQTSGRSYNEQFF.

The sample holds one count of this clone. The chain carries TRBV11-2 and TRBJ2-5, with 7 nucleotides matching TRBD2. The germline gives CDR1 SGHAT, CDR2 FQNNGV. The trim removed 2 bases at V and 5 bases at J, leaving 5 bases unmatched. The length of the CDR3 is 14 residues. CDR3 DNA sequence: TGTGCCAGCAGCTTATCATGGGGAGGGGAGACCCAGTACTTC. This translates into CASSLSWGGETQYF.

The rearrangement uses TRBV2 and TRBJ2-3; 10 nucleotides align to TRBD2. V lost 6 bases, J lost 4 bases, and 10 bases stayed unmatched. The germline gives CDR1 SNHLY, CDR2 FYNNEI. The CDR3 spans 16 residues. Here the CDR3 reads CASSPSSGGAPDTQYF. CDR3 bases: TGTGCCAGCAGCCCATCTAGCGGGGGAGCCCCAGATACGCAGTATTTT.

This clone appeared a few times. Other DNA sequences from this sample encode an identical CDR3 as well. This rearrangement joins TRBV19 to TRBJ1-5; 7 bases align to TRBD1. From germline, CDR1 is LNHDA and CDR2 SQIVND (reference sequence). The CDR3 has 15 amino acids. Trimming took 3 bases from V and 4 from J; bases not matched to a gene: 6. The CDR3 nucleotides are TGTGCCAGTAGTATCTGGACAGGTGGAAATCAGCCCCAGCATTTT. Its protein is CASSIWTGGNQPQHF.

The chain links TRBV28 to TRBJ1-5, with D maybe TRBD1 (6 bases). Trimming stripped 7 bases from V and 2 bases from J, with 18 bases between. This CDR3 is 16 amino acids long. Germline CDR1 reads MDHEN; CDR2 reads SYDVKM. The CDR3 bases are TGTGCCAGCATCTTAAACCAGGGGATTCGCAATCAGCCCCAGCATTTT. Its translation: CASILNQGIRNQPQHF.

This clone was seen a few times. The chain couples TRBV7-9 to TRBJ2-1, with 7 bases lining up with TRBD1. The CDR3 runs to 15 residues. The germline V gene has CDR1 SEHNR and CDR2 FQNEAQ (reference sequence). Losses at the gene ends were 1 base for V and 4 bases for J; bases not matched to a gene: 4. The CDR3 DNA is TGTGCCAGCAGCTTAGGGGGACAGTCTTACAATGAGCAGTTCTTC. It is translated as CASSLGGQSYNEQFF. The full variable domain, rest sourced from reference TRBV7-9 and TRBJ2-1, is DTGVSQNPRHKITKRGQNVTFRCDPISEHNRLYWYRQTLGQGPEFLTYFQNEAQLEKSRLLSDRFSAERPKGSFSTLEIQRTEQGDSAMYLCASSLGGQSYNEQFFGPGTRLTVL.

With respect to this clone: The junction does not match germline at one end; this may be a read error. V is TRBV19 and J is TRBJ2-2, with TRBD1 matching over 8 bases. Germline V CDR1 and CDR2: LNHDA, SQIVND (reference sequence). The CDR3 loop spans 14 amino acids. The CDR3 bases are TGTGCCAGTATGAGGACAGGGTCCACCAGGGAGCTGTTTTTT. The encoded protein is CASMRTGSTRELFF. Full variable domain (outside the CDR3, taken from reference TRBV19 and TRBJ2-2): DGGITQSPKYLFRKEGQNVTLSCEQNLNHDAMYWYRQDPGQGLRLIYYSQIVNDFQKGDIAEGYSVSREKKESFPLTVTSAQKNPTAFYLCASMRTGSTRELFFGEGSRLTVL.

Worth noting for this clone: Other DNA sequences in the same sample also yield this CDR3. The chain has TRBV27 and TRBJ2-5, with 9 bases matching TRBD1. The V gene end was trimmed by 2 bases and the J gene end by 5 bases; junction bases not matched to a gene: 0. CDR1 and CDR2 from the germline V gene are MNHEY and SMNVEV (reference sequence). The length of the CDR3 is 13 residues. DNA for the CDR3: TGTGCCAGCAGTTTAGACAGGGGGGAGACCCAGTACTTC. Translated: CASSLDRGETQYF.